This T cell receptor beta chain was profiled in a study of blood T cell repertoires in COVID-19. Overall study context: Samples taken during acute and convalescent COVID-19 were collected in the United States, Italy and Spain. T cells, B-cell-depleted T cells, or PBMCs supplied cDNA or gDNA.

The authors' processing: Amplification of reference gene primers provided the estimated nucleated cell counts. The method was immunoSEQ multiplex PCR; TCRdb's version includes in-frame clones alone and lacks a portion of them. D and trimming were read from the DNA, whereas the V and J calls and clone size are those reported in that table. The sample carries roughly 100,000 clones, around 86% recorded once. The CDR3 runs to 15 residues. The ends were cut back, 5 bases at V and 0 bases at J, with 11 bases in the middle. Looked up from germline, CDR1 is SEHNR and CDR2 is FQNEAQ (reference sequence). Sequenced: peripheral blood. The chain uses TRBV7-9 and TRBJ1-3; a weak D match, TRBD1 (6 bases). This TCR was sampled from a man aged 50-59 years with acute or convalescent COVID-19. Here the CDR3 reads CASSPYRDSGNTIYF. CDR3 coding DNA: TGTGCCAGCAGCCCCTACAGGGACTCTGGAAACACCATATATTTT.